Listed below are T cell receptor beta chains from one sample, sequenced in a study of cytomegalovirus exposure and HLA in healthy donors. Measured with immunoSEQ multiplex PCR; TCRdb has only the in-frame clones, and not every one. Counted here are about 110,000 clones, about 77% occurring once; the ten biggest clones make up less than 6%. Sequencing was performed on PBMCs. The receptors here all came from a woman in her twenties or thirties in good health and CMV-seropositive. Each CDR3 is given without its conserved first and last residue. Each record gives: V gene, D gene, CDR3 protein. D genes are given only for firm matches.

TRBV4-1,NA,ASSPGGSTYEQY
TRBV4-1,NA,ASSHRRLQENEQY
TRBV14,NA,ASSQDWGAEAF
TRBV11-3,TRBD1,ASSPSDRGRWETQY
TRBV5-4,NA,ASSLARTSTDTQY
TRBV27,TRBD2,ASSPSTSGETQY
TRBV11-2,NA,ASSHDSSGNTIY
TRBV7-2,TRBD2,ASSPGSGGWETQY
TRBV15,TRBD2,ATSRAREGRNTGELF
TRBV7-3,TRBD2,ASSLRAGAASGANVLT
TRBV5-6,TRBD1,ASSGTVRDNKYGYT
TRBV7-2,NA,ASSLVTAYGYT
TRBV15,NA,ATSVDGQGRNTIY
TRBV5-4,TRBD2,ASSSLSGTSGNEQF
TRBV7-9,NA,ASRSSVGLYGYT
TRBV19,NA,ASSWQLEGIHEQY
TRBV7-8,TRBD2,ASKTSFFYNEQF
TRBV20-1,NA,SAHRGAV
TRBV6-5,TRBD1,ASIPWTGPNTEAF
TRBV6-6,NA,ASSYSSQGLEQY
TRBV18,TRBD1,ASSPRGTGFMNTEAF
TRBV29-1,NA,SVRQVHGYT
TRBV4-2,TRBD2,ASSLWGGGEEETQY
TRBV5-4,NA,ASSLGTVNEQF
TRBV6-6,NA,ASSYTVEKLF
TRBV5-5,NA,ASSLVAETNYGYT
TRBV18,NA,ASSSYRRGSGGETYEQY
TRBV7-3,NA,ASSLTGREQF
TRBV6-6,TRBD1,ASSARTGGWDEQY
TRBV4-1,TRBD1,ASSQPWTGGLFLYGYT
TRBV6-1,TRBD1,ASSEKRTGVGYT